These 8 T cell receptor beta chains were sequenced from one sample in a study of cytomegalovirus exposure and HLA in healthy donors. The PCR employed 60 Vbeta primers together with 13 Jbeta primers. Repertoires were generated with immunoSEQ multiplex PCR, while TCRdb's copy carries only in-frame clones and drops some. This table holds over 85,000 clones, roughly 80% found once. Sequencing was done on a sample of PBMCs. Source of these receptors: a female donor in good health and CMV-seronegative.

The V call is TRBV7-9, the J call TRBJ2-3, with 11 bases identical to TRBD1. CDR1 and CDR2 (germline): SEHNR, FQNEAQ (reference sequence). Trimming cost V 3 bases and J 4 bases; bases outside gene matches: 3. This CDR3 has 15 amino acids. CDR3 in amino acids: CASSFRTGGSDTQYF. The CDR3 DNA reads TGTGCCAGCAGCTTCAGGACAGGGGGCTCAGATACGCAGTATTTT.

The rearrangement joins TRBV18 to TRBJ1-2, with 10 bases that match TRBD1. The CDR3 is 21 residues long. Looked up from germline, CDR1 is KGHSH and CDR2 is LQKENI. Trimming cost V 1 base and J 2 bases; bases outside gene matches: 19. CDR3 bases: TGTGCCAGCTCACCACAACTCCGGTCCAACGCCGCGGGACAGGGGAACTATGGCTACACCTTC. It translates to CASSPQLRSNAAGQGNYGYTF. Supplemented by reference TRBV18 and TRBJ1-2, the full variable domain reads NAGVMQNPRHLVRRRGQEARLRCSPMKGHSHVYWYRQLPEEGLKFMVYLQKENIIDESGMPKERFSAEFPKEGPSILRIQQVVRGDSAAYFCASSPQLRSNAAGQGNYGYTFGSGTRLTVV.

This rearrangement joins TRBV7-9 to TRBJ2-3, with 10 bases identical to TRBD2. Unmatched junction bases numbered 6, after V lost 5 bases and J lost 4 bases. Per the germline V gene, CDR1 is SEHNR and CDR2 is FQNEAQ (reference sequence). The CDR3 is 15 amino acids. CDR3 residues: CASSPNSGRSDTQYF. CDR3 nucleotide sequence: TGTGCCAGCAGCCCGAATAGCGGGAGGTCAGATACGCAGTATTTT.

The chain uses TRBV5-5 and TRBJ2-1, with 7 bases identical to TRBD2. From germline, CDR1 is SGHKS and CDR2 YYEKEE (reference sequence). The CDR3 is 15 amino acids. With V trimmed by 0 bases and J by 2 bases, 2 bases remained unmatched. CDR3 sequence reads: CASSLVGTTYNEQFF. In DNA, the CDR3 is TGTGCCAGCAGCTTGGTTGGGACTACCTACAATGAGCAGTTCTTC.

The chain couples TRBV7-3 to TRBJ1-3; the match to TRBD1 covers 8 bases. This CDR3 is built from 18 residues. CDR1 and CDR2 (germline): SGHTA, FQGTGA. Trimming cost V 5 bases and J 0 bases; bases outside gene matches: 12. DNA of the CDR3: TGTGCCAGCAGCCTACCCCCGGGACAGGAGACCTCTGGAAACACCATATATTTT. It translates to CASSLPPGQETSGNTIYF.

The chain links TRBV28 to TRBJ2-3, with 10 bases fitting TRBD2. Germline CDR1 is MDHEN and CDR2 is SYDVKM. V lost 2 bases to trimming and J lost 1 base; unmatched junction nucleotides: 9. The CDR3 totals 18 residues. The DNA for the CDR3 is TGTGCCAGCAGTTTAGGAGCCCTAGCGGGAGTAGGCACAGATACGCAGTATTTT. It encodes CASSLGALAGVGTDTQYF.

The chain recombines TRBV4-1 with TRBJ2-7, with TRBD2 matching 9 bases. Germline assignment: CDR1 MGHRA and CDR2 YSYEKL. Germline trimming cut 0 bases from V and 4 bases from J; bases unmatched to any gene: 4. The CDR3 loop spans 15 amino acids. The CDR3 DNA reads TGCGCCAGCAGCCAAGAGGGACTAGCAGGTTACGAGCAGTACTTC. The encoded protein is CASSQEGLAGYEQYF.

The genes are TRBV6-4 and TRBJ2-3, with TRBD2 identical over 8 bases. This CDR3 has 16 residues. V lost 3 bases and J lost 6; bases outside the gene matches: 11. Germline V gene data show CDR1 as MRHNA and CDR2 as SNTAGT. CDR3 residues: CASSEGAGAPQDTQYF. The CDR3 bases are TGTGCCAGCAGTGAGGGAGCGGGGGCTCCTCAGGATACGCAGTATTTT.